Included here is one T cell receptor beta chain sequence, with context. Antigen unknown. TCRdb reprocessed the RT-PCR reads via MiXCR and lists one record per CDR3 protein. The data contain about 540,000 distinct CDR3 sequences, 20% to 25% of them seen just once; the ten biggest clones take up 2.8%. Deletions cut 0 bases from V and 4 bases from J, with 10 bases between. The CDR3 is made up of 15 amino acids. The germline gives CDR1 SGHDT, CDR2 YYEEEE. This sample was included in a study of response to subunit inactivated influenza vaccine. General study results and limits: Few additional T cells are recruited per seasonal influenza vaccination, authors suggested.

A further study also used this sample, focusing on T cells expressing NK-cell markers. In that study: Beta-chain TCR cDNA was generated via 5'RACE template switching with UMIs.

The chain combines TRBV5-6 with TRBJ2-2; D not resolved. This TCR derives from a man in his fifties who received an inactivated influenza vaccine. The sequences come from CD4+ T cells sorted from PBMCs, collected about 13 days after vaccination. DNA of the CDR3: TGTGCCAGCAGCTTGGGGACCTTGTCCACCGGGGAGCTGTTTTTT. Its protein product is CASSLGTLSTGELFF.